The clone carrying this T cell receptor beta chain was detected ten times or more. The antigen remains unidentified. This sample stems from a study of regulatory T cells in long-lasting Graves disease. General observations from the study: Persistent Graves' disease cases displayed lower TCR diversity than newly diagnosed ones.

Through Arm-PCR of CDR3 regions and iRepertoire HTBI primers, TCR beta libraries were built. MiXCR was run by TCRdb on the multiplex PCR reads, yielding one entry per CDR3 protein. The sample records about 460,000 distinct CDR3 sequences, 12% to 15% being singletons. Trimming removed 0 bases at V and 5 bases at J, with 9 bases between. CDR1 is LGHDT, CDR2 YNNKEL, per germline (reference sequence). This CDR3 contains 14 residues. Noted time point: newly diagnosed GD, antithyroid drugs for less than 3 months. RNA isolated from PBMCs was used to make the TCR library. These same data were also listed under a study on T cells in Graves' hyperthyroidism and ophthalmopathy. That paper notes: Stable Graves' hyperthyroidism meant no ophthalmopathy progression within 18 months. The majority of expanded thyroid clonotypes above 0.001 also appeared in blood. Ophthalmopathy and stable hyperthyroidism were separated by a 13 V-J model.

The input for sequencing was peripheral blood mononuclear cells (PBMCs), taken at new diagnosis, from a patient treated with antithyroid drugs. The receptor's source is a woman aged 45-60 years with Graves disease. The rearrangement uses TRBV3-1 and TRBJ2-3; possibly TRBD1 or TRBD2 for D (5 bases each). CDR3 amino acids: CASSQDTRGDTQYF. CDR3 coding DNA: TGTGCCAGCAGCCAAGATACTAGGGGAGATACGCAGTATTTT.